This entry concerns a single T cell receptor beta chain. Assay: immunoSEQ multiplex PCR; the TCRdb copy retains only in-frame clones and omits some. The top ten hold 0.9% to 1% of the sample, which has around 260,000 clones, around 86% seen once. In germline, CDR1 is LGHDT, CDR2 YNNKEL (reference sequence). The CDR3 covers 12 residues. Trimming pared 1 base from V and 12 bases from J, leaving 10 bases between. These data originate in a study of blood T cell repertoires in COVID-19. Study as a whole: The origin of the acute and convalescent COVID-19 samples was the United States, Italy and Spain.

The source of this sequence is a woman aged 40 to 50 who had recovered from COVID-19. Sequenced input: peripheral blood. V usage is TRBV3-1 (or the pseudogene TRBV3-2) and J usage is TRBJ2-1, with no clear D. The CDR3 nucleotides read TGTGCCAGCAGCCAAGGCTTCACTGGGCAGTTCTTC. Translated: CASSQGFTGQFF.